These 31 T cell receptor beta chains were all obtained from the same sample, sequenced in a study of T cells in Graves' hyperthyroidism and ophthalmopathy. Using RNA transcripts as the source, TCR beta CDR3 regions were amplified. In the first-round RT-PCR of the TCR CDR3, the HTBI primer set was used. TCRdb independently ran MiXCR on the multiplex PCR reads; one entry per CDR3 protein. The profile shows more than 550,000 distinct CDR3 sequences, roughly 17% of them singletons. Sequencing input: blood. Receptors originate from a man in his forties or fifties with Graves' hyperthyroidism.

This clonotype showed up just a few times. The V and J genes are TRBV9 and TRBJ2-4; possibly TRBD1 for D (6 bases). Trimming cost V 3 bases and J 3 bases, with 13 bases left between them. Germline V gene sequence: CDR1 SGDLS, CDR2 YYNGEE. CDR3 length: 15 amino acids. In DNA, the CDR3 is TGTGCCAGCAGCGGGGGGACACCTTACAAAAACATTCAGTACTTC. This encodes CASSGGTPYKNIQYF.

This clonotype has ten or more counts. CDR3 sequence reads: CASSEALTGRDEQYF. The CDR3 DNA reads as TGTGCCAGCAGTGAAGCGCTGACAGGGCGCGACGAGCAGTACTTC. The rearrangement joins TRBV2 to TRBJ2-7; 7 bases agree with TRBD1. V lost 0 bases and J lost 5; bases outside the gene matches: 7. The germline V gene encodes CDR1 SNHLY and CDR2 FYNNEI. CDR3 length: 15 amino acids.

V usage is TRBV9 and J usage is TRBJ2-7; maybe TRBD1 (6 bases). Looked up from germline, CDR1 is SGDLS and CDR2 is YYNGEE. The ends were cut back, 4 bases at V and 2 bases at J, with 16 bases in the middle. The CDR3 length is 15 residues. The CDR3, as DNA: TGTGCCAGCAGCCTACGACAGGATGAGCCCTACGAGCAGTACTTC. Its protein is CASSLRQDEPYEQYF. Full variable domain (remainder filled in from reference TRBV9 and TRBJ2-7): DSGVTQTPKHLITATGQRVTLRCSPRSGDLSVYWYQQSLDQGLQFLIQYYNGEERAKGNILERFSAQQFPDLHSELNLSSLELGDSALYFCASSLRQDEPYEQYFGPGTRLTVT.

This clonotype was observed a few times. The chain uses TRBV27 and TRBJ1-2; tentative D call: TRBD1 (6 bases). This CDR3 spans 14 amino acids. V gave up 5 bases and J gave up 1 base, with 11 bases separating them. The germline CDR1 and CDR2 sequences are MNHEY and SMNVEV (reference sequence). The CDR3, as DNA: TGTGCCAGCAGTGGGGGACACCTTAACTATGGCTACACCTTC. This gives the protein CASSGGHLNYGYTF.

The chain uses TRBV19 and TRBJ2-1; a weak D match, TRBD1 (7 bases). V shed 6 bases and J shed 0 bases, with 21 bases lying between them. This CDR3 is built from 18 residues. Germline V gene sequence: CDR1 LNHDA, CDR2 SQIVND (reference sequence). The chain's CDR3 is CASSPGGFIPSSYNEQFF. CDR3 nucleotides: TGTGCCAGTAGCCCAGGGGGGTTTATCCCTAGCTCCTACAATGAGCAGTTCTTC.

This clonotype was seen only a few times. This chain uses TRBV20-1 with TRBJ2-3; weak D call: TRBD1 (6 bases). This CDR3 spans 14 amino acids. Per the germline V gene, CDR1 is DFQATT and CDR2 is SNEGSKA (reference sequence). Deletions cut 4 bases from V and 2 bases from J, with 13 bases between. The CDR3 nucleotides are TGCAGTGCTAAGAGACAGGAATCCACAGATACGCAGTATTTT. It codes for CSAKRQESTDTQYF.

V gene TRBV14 combines with J gene TRBJ1-2; D ambiguous. CDR1 and CDR2 (germline): SGHDN, FVKESK. V lost 1 base to trimming and J lost 4 bases, with 7 bases between them. This CDR3 is 13 amino acids long. CDR3 residues: CASSQVRFYGYTF. The CDR3 region has the DNA TGTGCCAGCAGCCAAGTGCGGTTCTATGGCTACACCTTC.

This clonotype has a count of ten or more. The chain joins TRBV11-2 to TRBJ2-7, with D unresolved. Germline V gene sequence: CDR1 SGHAT, CDR2 FQNNGV. V was shortened by 5 bases and J by 5 bases, with 16 bases between the two germline ends. This CDR3 has 14 amino acids. The CDR3 DNA sequence: TGTGCCAGCAGCCAAAACAAAAAGGTGGACGAGCAGTACTTC. This translates into CASSQNKKVDEQYF.

The genes are TRBV3-1 and TRBJ2-7, with 10 bases that match TRBD2. Germline CDR1 reads LGHDT; CDR2 reads YNNKEL (reference sequence). CDR3 length equals 16 residues. V dropped 1 base and J dropped 4; count of bases not matched to a gene: 7. The chain's CDR3 is CASSQGTSGPRYEQYF. DNA of the CDR3: TGTGCCAGCAGCCAAGGGACTAGCGGTCCCAGGTACGAGCAGTACTTC.

This clonotype was counted many times. This chain uses TRBV12-3 or TRBV12-4 with TRBJ2-7; 7 nucleotides line up with TRBD2. The ends lost 4 bases at V and 6 bases at J; junction bases unmatched: 15. CDR3 length: 16 amino acids. CDR3 sequence (DNA): TGTGCCAGCAGTTATGACTCCAGCGGGACTGGGGGCGAGCAGTACTTC. This translates into CASSYDSSGTGGEQYF.

This clonotype was seen a handful of times. V gene TRBV7-2 combines with J gene TRBJ2-2; the match to TRBD2 covers 11 bases. With 2 bases clipped from V and 7 bases from J, the junction kept 6 bases outside the gene matches. CDR3 length equals 16 residues. Germline V gene lookup returns CDR1 SGHTA and CDR2 FQGNSA. The DNA for the CDR3 is TGTGCCAGCAGCTTACTGGGACTAGCGGTTGGCGGGGAGCTGTTTTTT. It codes for CASSLLGLAVGGELFF. The whole variable domain, remainder taken from reference TRBV7-2 and TRBJ2-2, is GAGVSQSPSNKVTEKGKDVELRCDPISGHTALYWYRQSLGQGLEFLIYFQGNSAPDKSGLPSDRFSAERTGGSVSTLTIQRTQQEDSAVYLCASSLLGLAVGGELFFGEGSRLTVL.

There are many counts of this clonotype. The chain uses TRBV7-3 and TRBJ1-1; 8 positions agree with TRBD1. Germline assignment: CDR1 SGHTA and CDR2 FQGTGA. The CDR3 loop spans 17 amino acids. The trim removed 5 bases at V and 0 bases at J, leaving 11 bases unmatched. This chain's CDR3 is CASSPRPGGKVNTEAFF. The CDR3 coding sequence is TGTGCCAGCAGCCCTCGGCCAGGGGGCAAGGTGAACACTGAAGCTTTCTTT.

This clonotype was detected many times. The chain combines TRBV7-8 with TRBJ2-5, with D possibly TRBD2 on 5 matching bases. From germline, CDR1 is SGHVS and CDR2 FQNEAQ. The CDR3 loop spans 13 amino acids. V lost 4 bases and J lost 5, with 11 bases in between. As DNA, the CDR3 is TGTGCCAGCAGCTACACGGGGAGCGAGACCCAGTACTTC. Translating it yields CASSYTGSETQYF.

J is TRBJ1-1 and V is TRBV20-1; D not certain. Per the germline V gene, CDR1 is DFQATT and CDR2 is SNEGSKA (reference sequence). The V and J ends lost 5 bases and 6 bases respectively, with 7 bases between them. There are 10 residues in the CDR3. CDR3 protein: CSADAPEAFF. Written as DNA, the CDR3 is TGCAGTGCTGACGCACCTGAAGCTTTCTTT.

This clonotype was seen a handful of times. This chain uses TRBV6-2 or TRBV6-3 with TRBJ2-3, with 11 bases identical to TRBD1. V dropped 5 bases and J dropped 5; count of bases not matched to a gene: 6. The CDR3 totals 15 residues. Germline V gives CDR1 MNHEY, CDR2 SVGEGT. This CDR3 reads CASSTTGTGGDTQYF. CDR3 coding DNA: TGTGCCAGCAGTACTACTGGGACAGGGGGAGATACGCAGTATTTT.

This clonotype came up a few times. The V gene is TRBV11-2, the J gene TRBJ2-2; TRBD2 agrees at 7 bases. The trim removed 4 bases at V and 5 bases at J, leaving 4 bases unmatched. Germline V gene lookup returns CDR1 SGHAT and CDR2 FQNNGV. The CDR3 runs 14 residues. DNA for the CDR3: TGTGCCAGCAGCTCAGCGGGATCTACCGGGGAGCTGTTTTTT. Translating gives CASSSAGSTGELFF.

J is TRBJ2-2 and V is TRBV29-1; the D is unclear. Germline V lookup: CDR1 SQVTM, CDR2 ANQGSEA. Trimming removed 4 bases from V and 6 bases from J, with 12 bases in between. The CDR3 has 13 residues. The CDR3 region is CSVVIAGAGELFF. Written as DNA, the CDR3 is TGCAGCGTTGTGATAGCCGGCGCCGGGGAGCTGTTTTTT.

The chain carries TRBV19 and TRBJ2-1, with 8 bases lining up with TRBD2. V was clipped by 3 bases and J by 5 bases; unmatched bases: 6. The CDR3 is 15 amino acids. Germline values: CDR1 LNHDA, CDR2 SQIVND (reference sequence). The CDR3 loop is CASSIPREANNEQFF. The CDR3 coding sequence is TGTGCCAGTAGTATCCCGCGGGAGGCCAACAATGAGCAGTTCTTC.

This clonotype was counted many times. The chain has TRBV20-1 and TRBJ2-7; TRBD2 matches at 7 bases. Germline values: CDR1 DFQATT, CDR2 SNEGSKA (reference sequence). The trim removed 2 bases at V and 7 bases at J, leaving 20 bases unmatched. The CDR3 runs 17 residues. The DNA for the CDR3 is TGCAGTGCTAGACCTTTCAAGGCGACTAGCAAATTACTGGAGCAGTACTTC. Encoded protein: CSARPFKATSKLLEQYF.

The CDR3 region has the DNA TGTGCCAGTGGAGAGAGACGGGAGAGCTCCTACAATGAGCAGTTCTTC. This sequence encodes CASGERRESSYNEQFF. The chain couples TRBV19 to TRBJ2-1; D might be TRBD2 (6 bases). Germline loops: CDR1 LNHDA, CDR2 SQIVND (reference sequence). With 8 bases removed from V and 0 bases from J, the gap between germline ends came to 17 bases. There are 16 residues in the CDR3.

This clonotype was seen many times. The gene calls are TRBV9 and TRBJ2-7; 10 bases are shared with TRBD2. V was pared by 3 bases and J by 2 bases, with 5 bases of the junction left unmatched. Germline CDR1 reads SGDLS; CDR2 reads YYNGEE. The CDR3 length is 15 residues. CDR3 region: CASSAPGTSAYEQYF. The DNA for the CDR3 is TGTGCCAGCAGCGCCCCCGGGACTAGCGCCTACGAGCAGTACTTC.

This clonotype showed up many times. V gene TRBV10-3 combines with J gene TRBJ1-1, with 9 bases aligning to TRBD1. CDR3 size: 15 residues. J lost 5 bases, V lost 6 bases, and 10 bases had no gene match. Germline CDR1 is ENHRY and CDR2 is SYGVKD. CDR3 sequence (DNA): TGTGCCATCAGGGTTCTACAGGGGGCCGGAACTGAAGCTTTCTTT. Translation: CAIRVLQGAGTEAFF.

This clonotype appeared many times. This chain links TRBV12-3 or TRBV12-4 with TRBJ2-1, with 8 nucleotides matching TRBD2. V was pared by 6 bases and J by 0 bases, with 7 bases of the junction left unmatched. The CDR3 is 16 residues long. The CDR3 region has the DNA TGTGCCAGCAGCCGGACTAGCTTTAGCTCCTACAATGAGCAGTTCTTC. It is translated as CASSRTSFSSYNEQFF.

The table lists this clonotype with a few counts. The CDR3 nucleotides are TGCGCCAGCAGCCAAGAAAAGGCAGGGTGGTACGAGCAGTACTTC. Translated, it gives CASSQEKAGWYEQYF. The chain joins TRBV4-3 to TRBJ2-7, with a tentative D call TRBD1 (5 bases). CDR3 length: 15 amino acids. Trimming pared 0 bases from V and 4 bases from J, leaving 13 bases between. The germline CDR1 and CDR2 sequences are LGHNA and YSLEER.

The chain combines TRBV29-1 with TRBJ2-5; 9 nucleotides agree with TRBD2. The CDR3 extends over 14 amino acids. The germline gives CDR1 SQVTM, CDR2 ANQGSEA. J gave up 2 bases and V 3 bases, and 4 bases lay outside the gene matches. The CDR3 nucleotides are TGCAGCGTTGATCTAGCGGGATTACAAGAGACCCAGTACTTC. Protein sequence: CSVDLAGLQETQYF.

This clonotype turned up a few times. The V and J genes are TRBV11-2 and TRBJ1-5; no reliable D call. The CDR3 has 14 amino acids. V lost 5 bases to trimming and J lost 4 bases, with 12 bases between them. Germline CDR1 SGHAT, CDR2 FQNNGV. CDR3 bases: TGTGCCAGCAGCCCCCGTTCCTCAAATCAGCCCCAGCATTTT. Its translation is CASSPRSSNQPQHF.

In its sample, this clonotype was seen many times. The chain combines TRBV27 with TRBJ2-7; possibly TRBD1 or TRBD2 for D (5 bases each). Trimming took 8 bases from V and 3 from J, leaving 5 bases between them. The CDR3 spans 10 residues. Germline V CDR1 and CDR2: MNHEY, SMNVEV (reference sequence). CDR3: CASGGYEQYF. The CDR3 DNA sequence: TGTGCCAGCGGGGGCTACGAGCAGTACTTC.

This clonotype appeared many times. The chain is built from TRBV9 and TRBJ2-5; no clear D. Trimming took off 1 base at V and 0 bases at J, with 16 bases between the two ends. Germline V gene sequence: CDR1 SGDLS, CDR2 YYNGEE. There are 17 residues in the CDR3. In DNA form, the CDR3 reads TGTGCCAGCAGCGTAAACCCCTCGCTACCGAACCAAGAGACCCAGTACTTC. Protein product: CASSVNPSLPNQETQYF. Drawing the rest from reference TRBV9 and TRBJ2-5, the complete variable domain is DSGVTQTPKHLITATGQRVTLRCSPRSGDLSVYWYQQSLDQGLQFLIQYYNGEERAKGNILERFSAQQFPDLHSELNLSSLELGDSALYFCASSVNPSLPNQETQYFGPGTRLLVL.

This clonotype was found many times. Here the CDR3 DNA reads TGTGCCAGCAGTTCCTCCGGGACAGGGAACGAGCAGTACTTC. Its protein product is CASSSSGTGNEQYF. V and J are TRBV28 and TRBJ2-7, with TRBD1 matching over 9 bases. This CDR3 spans 14 amino acids. The germline gives CDR1 MDHEN, CDR2 SYDVKM. V was pared by 4 bases and J by 5 bases, with 6 bases of the junction left unmatched.

This clonotype showed up many times. This CDR3 reads CASSLRQPAEKLFF. As DNA, the CDR3 is TGCGCCAGCAGCTTAAGACAACCCGCGGAAAAACTGTTTTTT. The chain has TRBV5-1 and TRBJ1-4, with D uncertain. CDR1 and CDR2 from the germline V gene are SGHRS and YFSETQ. V was pared by 2 bases and J by 8 bases, with 13 bases between. The CDR3 is made up of 14 amino acids.

The CDR3 loop reads CSARDYLNTGELFF. In DNA form, the CDR3 reads TGCAGTGCTCGGGACTATTTGAACACCGGGGAGCTGTTTTTT. The chain joins TRBV20-1 to TRBJ2-2; TRBD2 matches 7 bases. The CDR3 has 14 amino acids. The V gene end was trimmed by 5 bases and the J gene end by 1 base; junction bases not matched to a gene: 4. CDR1 is DFQATT, CDR2 SNEGSKA, per germline (reference sequence).